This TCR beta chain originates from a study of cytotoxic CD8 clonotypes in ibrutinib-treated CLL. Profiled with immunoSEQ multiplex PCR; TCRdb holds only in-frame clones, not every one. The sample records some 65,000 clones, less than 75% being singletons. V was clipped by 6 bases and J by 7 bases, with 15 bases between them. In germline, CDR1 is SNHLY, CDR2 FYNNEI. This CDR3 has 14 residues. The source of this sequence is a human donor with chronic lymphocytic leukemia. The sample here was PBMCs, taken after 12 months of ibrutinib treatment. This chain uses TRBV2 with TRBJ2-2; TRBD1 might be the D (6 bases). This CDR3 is CASRNRVMGGELFF. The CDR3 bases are TGTGCCAGCAGAAACAGGGTCATGGGCGGGGAGCTGTTTTTT.